The following is a TCR beta chain sequence with its context. This entry belongs to a study of Ad26.COV2.S vaccination and SARS-CoV-2 variants. Germline loops: CDR1 KGHSH, CDR2 LQKENI. This CDR3 has 15 amino acids. V was shortened by 6 bases and J by 1 base, with 15 bases between the two germline ends. Assay used: immunoSEQ multiplex PCR; TCRdb lists only in-frame clones, some missing. The sample lists some 420,000 clones, 88% occurring once. As to treatment: 15 to 20 received Ad26.COV2.S at low or high dose, single or two shots; about 5 received placebo; per-sample allocation not given. Sampling took place 63 days after the first vaccine or placebo injection. An Ad26 vector expressing Wuhan-strain SARS-CoV-2 spike constituted the vaccine.

The starting material was peripheral blood, obtained in a trial of Ad26.COV2.S vaccine versus placebo. This rearrangement joins TRBV18 to TRBJ2-5, with D maybe TRBD2 (6 bases). This clonotype was obtained from a person between 18 and 65 years old who received the Ad26.COV2.S COVID-19 vaccine or a placebo. CDR3 residues: CASSENRRGQETQYF. In DNA, the CDR3 is TGTGCCAGCTCCGAGAACCGGCGGGGCCAAGAGACCCAGTACTTC.